The clone carrying this T cell receptor beta chain was found a few times. Its antigen is not known. Trimming shortened V by 0 bases and J by 0 bases, and 18 bases separated the two germline ends. This CDR3 comprises 19 residues. Germline CDR1 reads SGHVS; CDR2 reads FQNEAQ. These data originate in a study of T cell repertoires in cytomegalovirus infection. Background on the study: It was recently identified HLA-C-restricted and well-studied HLA-B-restricted CMV epitopes that the study used. Based on public TCR beta signatures, there were indications of CMV infection and of a matching HLA type.

General observations from the study: CMV-specific HLA-C-restricted TCR beta clonotypes dominated the ex vivo response.

TCRdb reprocessed the reads via MiXCR and lists one record per CDR3 protein. The table records 570,000 or so distinct CDR3 sequences, 35% to 50% of them present only once. The sequenced sample was cultured PBMCs, obtained from culture after CMV antigen stimulation. The chain couples TRBV7-8 to TRBJ2-1; a possible D gene is TRBD2 (6 bases). The receptor was derived from a human donor in good health (CMV status not recorded). Some clones in this sample may be carry-over from other donors' samples. The CDR3 sequence: CASSLARDLTGSSYNEQFF. In DNA, the CDR3 is TGTGCCAGCAGCTTAGCGCGGGACCTGACGGGAAGCTCCTACAATGAGCAGTTCTTC.